This TCR beta chain emerged from a study of vaccination effects on CD4 cells after COVID-19. A 10-day culture period preceded the isolation of CD4+ T cells. With regard to this clone: Its antigen is not known.

The repertoire was sequenced with immunoSEQ multiplex PCR; TCRdb's copy has only in-frame clones and lacks some. The sample yields roughly 31,000 clones, approximately 70% seen once. The CDR3 extends over 13 amino acids. Germline CDR1 reads LGHDT; CDR2 reads YNNKEL (reference sequence). V lost 3 bases to trimming and J lost 4 bases, with 9 bases between them. The material sequenced was CD4+ T cells from PBMCs cultured without peptide, taken before COVID-19 vaccination. The chain employs TRBV3-1 (or the pseudogene TRBV3-2) and TRBJ2-5, with D perhaps assigned TRBD1 or TRBD2 (6 bases each). The TCR sequence derives from a human donor who received a COVID-19 vaccine. The CDR3 spells CASSQEGGETQYF. The CDR3 DNA sequence: TGTGCCAGCAGCCAGGAGGGGGGAGAGACCCAGTACTTC.